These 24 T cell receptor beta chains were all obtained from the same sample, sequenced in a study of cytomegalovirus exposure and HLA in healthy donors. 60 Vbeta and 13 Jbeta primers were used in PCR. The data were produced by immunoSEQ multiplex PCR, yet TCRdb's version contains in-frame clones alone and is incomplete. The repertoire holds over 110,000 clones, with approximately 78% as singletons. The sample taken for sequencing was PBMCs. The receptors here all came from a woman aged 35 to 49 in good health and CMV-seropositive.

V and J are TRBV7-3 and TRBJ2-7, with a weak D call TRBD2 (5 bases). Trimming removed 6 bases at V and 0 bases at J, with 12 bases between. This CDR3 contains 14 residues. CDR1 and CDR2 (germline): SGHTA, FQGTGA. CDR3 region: CASSPGSNSYEQYF. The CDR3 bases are TGTGCCAGCAGTCCGGGGTCTAACTCCTACGAGCAGTACTTC.

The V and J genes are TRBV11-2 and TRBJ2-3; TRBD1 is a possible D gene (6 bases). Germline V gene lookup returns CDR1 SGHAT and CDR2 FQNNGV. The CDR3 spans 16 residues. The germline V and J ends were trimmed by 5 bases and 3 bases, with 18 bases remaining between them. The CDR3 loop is CASSKRFEQGTDTQYF. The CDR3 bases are TGTGCCAGCAGCAAAAGATTTGAACAGGGTACAGATACGCAGTATTTT.

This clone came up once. The CDR3: CASSESNSWPGYTGELFF. CDR3 coding DNA: TGCGCCAGCAGTGAGTCGAATTCTTGGCCTGGCTACACCGGGGAGCTGTTTTTT. This chain links TRBV10-1 with TRBJ2-2; unclear D gene. Germline CDR1 and CDR2: WNHNN and SYGVQD (reference sequence). The CDR3 is made up of 18 amino acids. V was clipped by 0 bases and J by 3 bases, with 17 bases between them.

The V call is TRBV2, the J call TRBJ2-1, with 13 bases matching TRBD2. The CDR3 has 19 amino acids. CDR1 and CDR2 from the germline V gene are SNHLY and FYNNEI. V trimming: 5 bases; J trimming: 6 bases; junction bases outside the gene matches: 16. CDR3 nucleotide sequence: TGTGCCAGCAGTCGCCATTTCACCGGGACTAGCGGGAAATTCAATGAGCAGTTCTTC. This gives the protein CASSRHFTGTSGKFNEQFF.

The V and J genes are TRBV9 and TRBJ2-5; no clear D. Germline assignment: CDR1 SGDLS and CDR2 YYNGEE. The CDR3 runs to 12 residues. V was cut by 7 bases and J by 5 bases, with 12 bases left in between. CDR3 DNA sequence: TGTGCCAGCTTTGTTAGTGAGGAGACCCAGTACTTC. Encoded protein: CASFVSEETQYF.

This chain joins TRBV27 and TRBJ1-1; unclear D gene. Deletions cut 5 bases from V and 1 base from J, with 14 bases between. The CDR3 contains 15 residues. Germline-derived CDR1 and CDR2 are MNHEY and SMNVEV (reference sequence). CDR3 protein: CASSREPEGNTEAFF. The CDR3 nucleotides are TGTGCCAGCAGTAGGGAACCGGAGGGGAACACTGAAGCTTTCTTT.

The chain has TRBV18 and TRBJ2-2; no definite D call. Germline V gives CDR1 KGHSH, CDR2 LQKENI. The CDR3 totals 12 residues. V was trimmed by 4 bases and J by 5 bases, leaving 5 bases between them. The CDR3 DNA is TGTGCCAGCTCACTTCAGACCGGGGAGCTGTTTTTT. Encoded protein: CASSLQTGELFF.

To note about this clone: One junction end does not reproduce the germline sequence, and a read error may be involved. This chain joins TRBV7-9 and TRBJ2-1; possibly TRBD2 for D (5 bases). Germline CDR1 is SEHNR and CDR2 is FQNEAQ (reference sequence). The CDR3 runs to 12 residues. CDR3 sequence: CSSSPGFGEQFF. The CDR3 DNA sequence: TGTTCCAGCAGCCCGGGGTTTGGTGAGCAGTTCTTC.

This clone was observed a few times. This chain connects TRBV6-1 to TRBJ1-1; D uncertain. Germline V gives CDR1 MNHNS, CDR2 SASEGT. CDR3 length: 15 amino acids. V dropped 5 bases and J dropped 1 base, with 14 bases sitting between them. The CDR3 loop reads CASSSHPEGNTEAFF. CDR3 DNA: TGTGCCAGCAGTTCTCACCCGGAGGGGAACACTGAAGCTTTCTTT.

CDR3 protein: CASSLGTGGQPQHF. The DNA of the CDR3 is TGTGCCAGCAGTTTAGGGACAGGGGGTCAGCCCCAGCATTTT. This chain uses TRBV6-5 with TRBJ1-5; 11 bases line up with TRBD1. The CDR3 spans 14 residues. Looked up from germline, CDR1 is MNHEY and CDR2 is SVGAGI. V was clipped by 4 bases and J by 6 bases; unmatched bases: 2.

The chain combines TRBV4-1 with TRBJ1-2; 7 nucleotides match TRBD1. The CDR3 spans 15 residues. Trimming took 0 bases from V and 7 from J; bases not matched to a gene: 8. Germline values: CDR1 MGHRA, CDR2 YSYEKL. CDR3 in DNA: TGCGCCAGCAGCCAAGATGGGCAGGGGGACCTTGGCTACACCTTC. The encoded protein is CASSQDGQGDLGYTF.

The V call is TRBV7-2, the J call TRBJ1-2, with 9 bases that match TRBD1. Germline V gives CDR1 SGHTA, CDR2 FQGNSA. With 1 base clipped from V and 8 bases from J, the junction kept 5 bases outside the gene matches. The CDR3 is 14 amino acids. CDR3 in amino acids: CASSLVGTGYGYTF. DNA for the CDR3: TGTGCCAGCAGCTTAGTGGGGACAGGGTACGGCTACACCTTC.

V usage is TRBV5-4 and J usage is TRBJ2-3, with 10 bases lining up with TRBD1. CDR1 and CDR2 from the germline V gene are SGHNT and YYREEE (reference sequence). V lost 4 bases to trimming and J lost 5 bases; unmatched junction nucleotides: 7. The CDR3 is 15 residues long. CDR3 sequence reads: CASSTRQGAVDTQYF. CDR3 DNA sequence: TGTGCCAGCAGCACCCGACAGGGGGCCGTAGATACGCAGTATTTT.

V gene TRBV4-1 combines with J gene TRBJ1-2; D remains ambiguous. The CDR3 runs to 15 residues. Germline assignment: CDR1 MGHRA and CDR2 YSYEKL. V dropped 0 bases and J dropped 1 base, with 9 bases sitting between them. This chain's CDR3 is CASSQDVRINYGYTF. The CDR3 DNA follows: TGCGCCAGCAGCCAAGATGTGAGGATTAACTATGGCTACACCTTC.

The CDR3 region is CASSIGTGHYEQYF. CDR3 bases: TGTGCCAGTAGTATAGGGACAGGACACTACGAGCAGTACTTC. V is TRBV19 and J is TRBJ2-7; 7 nucleotides align to TRBD1. V trimming: 1 base; J trimming: 3 bases; junction bases outside the gene matches: 3. The CDR3 loop spans 14 amino acids. Germline V lookup: CDR1 LNHDA, CDR2 SQIVND (reference sequence).

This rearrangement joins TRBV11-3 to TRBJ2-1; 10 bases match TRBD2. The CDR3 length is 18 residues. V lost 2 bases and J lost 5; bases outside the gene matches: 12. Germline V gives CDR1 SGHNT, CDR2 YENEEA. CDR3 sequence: CASSLTGSGTSAHNEQFF. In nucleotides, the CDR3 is TGTGCCAGCAGCTTAACCGGCTCCGGGACTAGCGCCCACAATGAGCAGTTCTTC.

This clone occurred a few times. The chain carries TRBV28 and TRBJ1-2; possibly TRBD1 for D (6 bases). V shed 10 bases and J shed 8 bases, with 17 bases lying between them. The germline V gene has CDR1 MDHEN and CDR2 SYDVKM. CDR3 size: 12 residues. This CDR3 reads CATSGRGCGYTF. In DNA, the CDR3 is TGTGCCACCTCGGGCAGGGGATGCGGCTACACCTTC.

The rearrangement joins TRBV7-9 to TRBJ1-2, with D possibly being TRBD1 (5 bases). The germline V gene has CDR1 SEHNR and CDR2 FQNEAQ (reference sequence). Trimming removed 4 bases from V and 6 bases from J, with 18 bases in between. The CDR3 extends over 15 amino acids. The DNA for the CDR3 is TGTGCCAGCAGCTCCCCAGGGACTCCTTCCCATGGCTACACCTTC. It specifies CASSSPGTPSHGYTF. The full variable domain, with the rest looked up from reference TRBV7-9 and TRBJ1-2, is DTGVSQNPRHKITKRGQNVTFRCDPISEHNRLYWYRQTLGQGPEFLTYFQNEAQLEKSRLLSDRFSAERPKGSFSTLEIQRTEQGDSAMYLCASSSPGTPSHGYTFGSGTRLTVV.

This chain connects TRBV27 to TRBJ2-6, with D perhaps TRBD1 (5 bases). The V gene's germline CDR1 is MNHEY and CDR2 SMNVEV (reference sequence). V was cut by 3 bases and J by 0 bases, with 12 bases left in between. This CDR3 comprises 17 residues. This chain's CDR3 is CASSFRVIFSGANVLTF. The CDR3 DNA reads TGTGCCAGCAGTTTCAGGGTAATCTTCTCTGGGGCCAACGTCCTGACTTTC.

CDR3 in amino acids: CASSFGGSRSYEQYF. CDR3 sequence (DNA): TGTGCCAGCAGCTTCGGCGGGAGCAGGTCCTACGAGCAGTACTTC. V and J are TRBV7-8 and TRBJ2-7, with TRBD2 matching over 7 bases. Germline V lookup: CDR1 SGHVS, CDR2 FQNEAQ. This CDR3 has 15 residues. V lost 3 bases and J lost 1; bases outside the gene matches: 6.

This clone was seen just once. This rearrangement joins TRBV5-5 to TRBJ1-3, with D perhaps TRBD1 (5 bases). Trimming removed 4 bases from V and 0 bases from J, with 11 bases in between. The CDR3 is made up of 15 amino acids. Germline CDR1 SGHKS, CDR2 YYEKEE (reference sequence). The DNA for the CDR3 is TGTGCCAGCAGCGGGTGGGGCAGCTCTGGAAACACCATATATTTT. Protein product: CASSGWGSSGNTIYF. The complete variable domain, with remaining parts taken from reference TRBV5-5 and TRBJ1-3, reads DAGVTQSPTHLIKTRGQQVTLRCSPISGHKSVSWYQQVLGQGPQFIFQYYEKEERGRGNFPDRFSARQFPNYSSELNVNALLLGDSALYLCASSGWGSSGNTIYFGEGSWLTVV.

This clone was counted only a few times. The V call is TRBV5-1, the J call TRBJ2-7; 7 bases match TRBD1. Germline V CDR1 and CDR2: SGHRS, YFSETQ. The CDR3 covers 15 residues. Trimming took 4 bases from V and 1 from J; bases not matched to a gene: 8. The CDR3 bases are TGCGCCAGCAGCCCATCACCGGGACAGTCCTACGAGCAGTACTTC. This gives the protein CASSPSPGQSYEQYF.

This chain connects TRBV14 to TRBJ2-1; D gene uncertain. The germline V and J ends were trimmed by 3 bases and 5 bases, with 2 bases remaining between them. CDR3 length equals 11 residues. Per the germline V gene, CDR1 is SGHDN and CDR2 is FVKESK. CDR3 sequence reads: CASSHNNEQFF. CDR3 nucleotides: TGTGCCAGCAGCCACAACAATGAGCAGTTCTTC.

CDR3 coding DNA: TGTGCCAGCGCTCCCCGGGTCTCTGGGGCCAACGTCCTGACTTTC. Its protein product is CASAPRVSGANVLTF. The gene calls are TRBV7-9 and TRBJ2-6; no clear D gene. This CDR3 has 15 amino acids. The V gene lost 8 bases and the J gene lost 0 bases, with 11 bases spanning the gap. In germline, CDR1 is SEHNR, CDR2 FQNEAQ (reference sequence).